Each of the 21 T cell receptor beta chains below was sequenced from the same sample in a study of blood T cell repertoires in COVID-19. Clones were sequenced by immunoSEQ multiplex PCR, and TCRdb holds only the in-frame ones, with some missing. The sample has approximately 50,000 clones; under 85% are singletons. Sequenced: peripheral blood. Receptors were obtained from a man between 70 and 80 years old with active COVID-19.

This chain links TRBV15 with TRBJ1-1; D may be TRBD1 (5 bases). V lost 0 bases and J 5 bases, leaving 13 bases between the germline ends. This CDR3 is 15 amino acids long. The germline gives CDR1 LNHNV, CDR2 YYDKDF (reference sequence). The CDR3 protein is CATSRDRAGWTEAFF. CDR3 bases: TGTGCCACCAGCAGAGATCGGGCAGGGTGGACTGAAGCTTTCTTT.

J is TRBJ2-1 and V is TRBV9, with 8 positions matching TRBD2. Germline V lookup: CDR1 SGDLS, CDR2 YYNGEE. With 0 bases clipped from V and 7 bases from J, the junction kept 6 bases outside the gene matches. The CDR3 runs 15 residues. CDR3 sequence (DNA): TGTGCCAGCAGCGTAGACGGGGGGGCCGGGAATGAGCAGTTCTTC. This translates into CASSVDGGAGNEQFF.

The chain employs TRBV30 and TRBJ2-3; 8 bases agree with TRBD2. The V gene's germline CDR1 is GTSNPN and CDR2 SVGIG (reference sequence). The CDR3 length is 16 residues. The trim removed 0 bases at V and 3 bases at J, leaving 8 bases unmatched. The CDR3 nucleotides read TGTGCCTGGAGTGTACTACGGGGGGGCAGTACAGATACGCAGTATTTT. Its translation: CAWSVLRGGSTDTQYF.

V usage is TRBV27 and J usage is TRBJ2-7; D call uncertain. Trimming stripped 1 base from V and 0 bases from J, with 7 bases between. There are 14 residues in the CDR3. CDR1 is MNHEY and CDR2 is SMNVEV in the germline V gene (reference sequence). CDR3 region: CASSLWAGSYEQYF. DNA for the CDR3: TGTGCCAGCAGTTTATGGGCAGGCTCCTACGAGCAGTACTTC.

The chain joins TRBV5-1 to TRBJ2-5; 7 nucleotides line up with TRBD1. This CDR3 is 14 amino acids long. Germline V lookup: CDR1 SGHRS, CDR2 YFSETQ. V gave up 6 bases and J gave up 2 bases; unmatched junction bases: 7. The CDR3 DNA reads TGCGCCAGCACAAGGGGACAGACACAAGAGACCCAGTACTTC. It yields the protein CASTRGQTQETQYF.

Only a few counts were recorded for this clone. The chain employs TRBV14 and TRBJ2-7; possibly TRBD2 for D (6 bases). The CDR3 extends over 13 amino acids. Germline V gene lookup returns CDR1 SGHDN and CDR2 FVKESK. With 4 bases removed from V and 7 bases from J, the gap between germline ends came to 14 bases. CDR3 DNA: TGTGCCAGCAGCCTGGGGCTAGCGAGGGAGCAGTACTTC. The encoded protein is CASSLGLAREQYF.

The gene calls are TRBV7-8 and TRBJ1-2, with a possible D match to TRBD1 (5 bases). V was shortened by 5 bases and J by 7 bases, with 14 bases between the two germline ends. CDR1 SGHVS and CDR2 FQNEAQ come from the germline V gene. This CDR3 is 13 amino acids long. This CDR3 is CASSRPGEGGYTF. The DNA of the CDR3 is TGTGCCAGCAGCCGACCGGGGGAAGGTGGCTACACCTTC.

This clone was seen once. V and J are TRBV2 and TRBJ1-4; the D gene is possibly TRBD1 (5 bases). The CDR3 runs 14 residues. Trimming left V 1 base short and J 8 bases short, with 11 bases between. The germline gives CDR1 SNHLY, CDR2 FYNNEI. The CDR3 nucleotides read TGTGCCAGCAGTGAAGGGGGCGTGGGGGAAAAACTGTTTTTT. Translating gives CASSEGGVGEKLFF.

The genes are TRBV5-4 and TRBJ2-7; TRBD2 might be the D (6 bases). CDR3 length: 15 amino acids. Trimming shortened V by 3 bases and J by 0 bases, and 13 bases separated the two germline ends. From germline, CDR1 is SGHNT and CDR2 YYREEE (reference sequence). DNA for the CDR3: TGTGCCAGCAGCTGGGGACGGGAGAGCTCCTACGAGCAGTACTTC. Encoded protein: CASSWGRESSYEQYF.

The chain recombines TRBV29-1 with TRBJ1-1; no firm D call. V was shortened by 2 bases and J by 1 base, with 11 bases between the two germline ends. The germline gives CDR1 SQVTM, CDR2 ANQGSEA. This CDR3 has 14 amino acids. DNA of the CDR3: TGCAGCGTTGAAATACAACTAGGGAACACTGAAGCTTTCTTT. It specifies CSVEIQLGNTEAFF.

This clone was detected only once. V and J are TRBV9 and TRBJ2-3; 8 bases line up with TRBD1. The CDR3 is 16 amino acids. Germline-derived CDR1 and CDR2 are SGDLS and YYNGEE. V lost 2 bases to trimming and J lost 2 bases; unmatched junction nucleotides: 7. The CDR3 bases are TGTGCCAGCAGCGTTACGACAGGGGCGCCCACAGATACGCAGTATTTT. It specifies CASSVTTGAPTDTQYF.

The rearrangement joins TRBV4-1 to TRBJ1-3, with TRBD1 matching 9 bases. J gave up 0 bases and V 0 bases, and 6 bases lay outside the gene matches. The germline V gene encodes CDR1 MGHRA and CDR2 YSYEKL. This CDR3 comprises 18 residues. The CDR3 region is CASSQDRDRVSSGNTIYF. DNA of the CDR3: TGCGCCAGCAGCCAAGATAGGGACAGGGTGAGCTCTGGAAACACCATATATTTT.

The J gene is TRBJ2-7, the V gene TRBV29-1; tentative D call: TRBD2 (6 bases). Looked up from germline, CDR1 is SQVTM and CDR2 is ANQGSEA. Trimming cost V 7 bases and J 5 bases, with 12 bases left between them. The CDR3 totals 11 residues. As DNA, the CDR3 is TGCAGCGCCGAGGAGGGAAACGAGCAGTACTTC. It specifies CSAEEGNEQYF.

J is TRBJ1-4 and V is TRBV4-2, with 8 bases that match TRBD1. Germline CDR1 reads LGHNA; CDR2 reads YNFKEQ. There are 16 residues in the CDR3. V lost 3 bases, J lost 7 bases, and 10 bases stayed unmatched. The CDR3 is CASSHATGQGFEKLFF. The CDR3 coding sequence is TGTGCCAGCAGCCACGCCACTGGACAGGGATTTGAAAAACTGTTTTTT.

V and J are TRBV18 and TRBJ1-5; 9 bases map to TRBD1. CDR3 length equals 17 residues. V was clipped by 3 bases and J by 2 bases; unmatched bases: 8. Germline CDR1 reads KGHSH; CDR2 reads LQKENI. CDR3 nucleotides: TGTGCCAGCTCACCGGGACAGGGCAAGGGGGGCAATCAGCCCCAGCATTTT. It translates to CASSPGQGKGGNQPQHF.

The rearrangement links TRBV7-9 to TRBJ2-1; D not certain. The CDR3 is 11 amino acids. V was clipped by 3 bases and J by 7 bases, with 4 bases between them. Per germline, CDR1 SEHNR and CDR2 FQNEAQ (reference sequence). The CDR3 DNA follows: TGTGCCAGCAGCTTCCTGAATGAGCAGTTCTTC. As protein: CASSFLNEQFF.

The chain joins TRBV27 to TRBJ2-7; D possibly corresponds to TRBD1 (5 bases). This CDR3 has 14 residues. V lost 7 bases and J 0 bases, leaving 13 bases between the germline ends. The germline CDR1 and CDR2 sequences are MNHEY and SMNVEV (reference sequence). The CDR3 protein is CASKAGQSSYEQYF. Here the CDR3 DNA reads TGTGCCAGCAAGGCCGGACAAAGCTCCTACGAGCAGTACTTC.

The CDR3 reads CASSPVGQGSYEQYF. The CDR3 region has the DNA TGTGCCAGCTCACCTGTGGGACAGGGCTCCTACGAGCAGTACTTC. The chain employs TRBV18 and TRBJ2-7; 9 bases align to TRBD1. The CDR3 contains 15 residues. Germline CDR1 is KGHSH and CDR2 is LQKENI. With V trimmed by 3 bases and J by 0 bases, 3 bases remained unmatched.

This chain links TRBV7-2 with TRBJ2-2, with 9 bases that match TRBD2. CDR3 size: 15 residues. V gave up 7 bases and J gave up 3 bases; unmatched junction bases: 6. Germline values: CDR1 SGHTA, CDR2 FQGNSA. The CDR3 spells CASTRGGGYTGELFF. In DNA form, the CDR3 reads TGTGCCAGCACCCGCGGGGGGGGGTACACCGGGGAGCTGTTTTTT.

This chain connects TRBV10-3 to TRBJ1-2; tentatively, D is TRBD1 (6 bases). Trimming took off 5 bases at V and 3 bases at J, with 22 bases between the two ends. This CDR3 has 17 residues. CDR1 and CDR2 from the germline V gene are ENHRY and SYGVKD. The CDR3 nucleotides are TGTGCCATCAGTCCCGTCCCACCCTACAGGGAAGACTATGGCTACACCTTC. Translated: CAISPVPPYREDYGYTF.

V and J are TRBV5-1 and TRBJ1-2, with 7 bases identical to TRBD1. Trimming took 2 bases from V and 6 from J; bases not matched to a gene: 7. The germline gives CDR1 SGHRS, CDR2 YFSETQ. The CDR3 consists of 14 residues. The CDR3 sequence: CASSFQGDKDGYTF. CDR3 DNA: TGCGCCAGCAGCTTCCAGGGGGACAAAGATGGCTACACCTTC.